One sample yielded the 31 T cell receptor beta chains listed below, sequenced in a study of tumor-infiltrating lymphocytes in oesophageal squamous cell carcinoma. TCRdb re-called the PCR reads with MiXCR, one entry per CDR3 protein. This table has fewer than 20,000 distinct CDR3 sequences, around 43% appearing once. Sequences were obtained from normal esophageal tissue next to the tumor. The origin of the receptors is a female donor with esophageal squamous cell carcinoma.

This clonotype was found many times. This could be a read error, since a much larger clone is one nucleotide away. This chain links TRBV6-6 with TRBJ2-1; 7 nucleotides agree with TRBD1. The J call may be incorrect, as the DNA end agrees better with TRBJ2-7. CDR1 is MNHNY, CDR2 SVGAGI, per germline (reference sequence). This CDR3 is 13 amino acids long. The CDR3 nucleotides read TGTGCCAGCAGTTACTCGACAGGGTCTGTGCAGTACTTC. This sequence encodes CASSYSTGSVQYF.

This clonotype was detected ten times or more. The rearrangement links TRBV6-1 to TRBJ1-1; D not certain. The CDR3 totals 12 residues. Germline CDR1 and CDR2: MNHNS and SASEGT. The V and J ends lost 5 bases and 11 bases respectively, with 15 bases between them. The CDR3 sequence is CASSSSSTAAFF. CDR3 bases: TGTGCCAGCAGTTCCTCCTCCACCGCGGCTTTCTTT.

This clonotype was counted at least ten times. This chain connects TRBV5-8 to TRBJ2-2; 14 nucleotides match TRBD2. Germline values: CDR1 SGHTS, CDR2 YDEGEE. The CDR3 consists of 17 residues. V was pared by 4 bases and J by 4 bases, with 6 bases of the junction left unmatched. CDR3 coding DNA: TGTGCCAGCAGCACGGGACTAGCGGGGGAAACCACCGGGGAGCTGTTTTTT. This encodes CASSTGLAGETTGELFF. Combining the CDR3 with reference TRBV5-8 and TRBJ2-2 gives the whole variable domain EAGVTQSPTHLIKTRGQQATLRCSPISGHTSVYWYQQALGLGLQFLLWYDEGEERNRGNFPPRFSGRQFPNYSSELNVNALELEDSALYLCASSTGLAGETTGELFFGEGSRLTVL.

The chain joins TRBV28 to TRBJ2-5, with TRBD1 identical over 8 bases. There are 17 residues in the CDR3. Trimming took 7 bases from V and 4 from J; bases not matched to a gene: 17. The germline V gene encodes CDR1 MDHEN and CDR2 SYDVKM. The CDR3: CASTTTLDRGGAETQYF. The CDR3 bases are TGTGCCAGCACCACGACCTTAGACAGGGGCGGTGCAGAGACCCAGTACTTC.

This chain links TRBV12-3 or TRBV12-4 with TRBJ2-4; D remains ambiguous. The J call is in doubt because the DNA end fits TRBJ2-7 better. This CDR3 has 14 amino acids. CDR3: CASSSLESSYEQYF. CDR3 nucleotides: TGTGCCAGCAGTTCGCTGGAGAGCTCCTACGAGCAGTACTTC.

This clonotype was observed many times. This sequence joins TRBV6-1 and TRBJ2-7, with D possibly TRBD1 on 5 matching bases. This CDR3 is built from 16 residues. V dropped 4 bases and J dropped 0 bases, with 16 bases sitting between them. CDR1 and CDR2 from the germline V gene are MNHNS and SASEGT. The CDR3 reads CASSAIAGLGSYEQYF. DNA for the CDR3: TGTGCCAGCAGTGCTATAGCAGGGTTAGGCTCCTACGAGCAGTACTTC.

This clonotype was found once. The CDR3 spells CASSYLGQGRETQYF. The DNA of the CDR3 is TGTGCCAGCAGTTACCTCGGACAGGGACGGGAGACCCAGTACTTC. This sequence joins TRBV6-5 and TRBJ2-7; 8 bases match TRBD1. The J call could be wrong; TRBJ2-5 is a better fit for the DNA end. This CDR3 contains 15 residues. Germline V lookup: CDR1 MNHEY, CDR2 SVGAGI.

Comment on this clonotype: The CDR3 ends on some other residue instead of the conserved phenylalanine or tryptophan, so this is likely a read error. The DNA is omitted, as the CDR3 cannot be located on it reliably, and the CDR3 follows TCRdb's listing. The chain uses TRBV7-9 and TRBJ1-1; the table gives TRBD1 as D, unverified against the DNA. The CDR3 is made up of 15 amino acids, end residues included. The germline V gene encodes CDR1 SEHNR and CDR2 FQNEAQ (reference sequence). The CDR3 is CASSPLNSYEQYFGA.

This clonotype was seen repeatedly, ten times or more. This chain connects TRBV5-1 to TRBJ2-7; no clear D gene. The V gene's germline CDR1 is SGHRS and CDR2 YFSETQ. The CDR3 has 11 amino acids. V was cut by 7 bases and J by 3 bases, with 8 bases left in between. The CDR3 sequence: CASHSYYEQYF. In DNA form, the CDR3 reads TGCGCCAGCCACAGCTACTACGAGCAGTACTTC. The whole variable domain, remainder taken from reference TRBV5-1 and TRBJ2-7, is KAGVTQTPRYLIKTRGQQVTLSCSPISGHRSVSWYQQTPGQGLQFLFEYFSETQRNKGNFPGRFSGRQFSNSRSEMNVSTLELGDSALYLCASHSYYEQYFGPGTRLTVT.

This clonotype is labeled as medium-sized. V gene TRBV12-3 or TRBV12-4 combines with J gene TRBJ2-1, with D possibly TRBD2 on 7 matching bases. This CDR3 is 15 amino acids long. V gave up 1 base and J gave up 7 bases, with 14 bases separating them. The DNA of the CDR3 is TGTGCCAGCAGTTTAGAGGGGGGGGCAAGGAATGAGCAGTTCTTC. Its protein is CASSLEGGARNEQFF.

The rearrangement joins TRBV6-1 to TRBJ2-7; TRBD1 agrees at 9 bases. This CDR3 is 16 amino acids long. V dropped 5 bases and J dropped 0; count of bases not matched to a gene: 8. Germline CDR1 is MNHNS and CDR2 is SASEGT. The CDR3: CASSPLTGGTSYEQYF. In DNA form, the CDR3 reads TGTGCCAGCAGTCCTTTGACAGGGGGGACCTCCTACGAGCAGTACTTC.

The chain links TRBV12-3 or TRBV12-4 to TRBJ2-3; 10 bases are a match to TRBD1. CDR3 length: 15 amino acids. V lost 5 bases and J lost 1; bases outside the gene matches: 3. The CDR3 DNA sequence: TGTGCCAGCAGTATAGGACAGGGGGGCACAGATACGCAGTATTTT. The encoded protein is CASSIGQGGTDTQYF.

For this clonotype: One end of the junction fails to match germline, which may point to a read error. The chain uses TRBV4-1 and TRBJ2-1; D is ambiguous. Germline-derived CDR1 and CDR2 are MGHRA and YSYEKL. The CDR3 contains 16 residues. The CDR3 protein is CASSPDPRPPYNEQFF. The CDR3 nucleotides read TGTGCCAGCAGCCCGGACCCGAGACCCCCCTACAATGAGCAGTTCTTC.

This clonotype was observed at least ten times. A much larger clone lies a single base off, so this may be a read error. The V gene is TRBV7-2, the J gene TRBJ2-5; the D call may be TRBD1 or TRBD2 (5 bases each). The germline gives CDR1 SGHTA, CDR2 FQGNSA. V lost 3 bases to trimming and J lost 11 bases, with 22 bases between them. The CDR3 contains 15 residues. In nucleotides, the CDR3 is TGTGCCAGCAGCTTCCCGGGACGAGCTGGCGGTGAGCAGTACTTC. Translated: CASSFPGRAGGEQYF.

In this sample, this clonotype turned up a few times. This chain connects TRBV2 to TRBJ1-4; possibly TRBD1 for D (5 bases). Trimming removed 7 bases at V and 8 bases at J, with 11 bases between. This CDR3 is 12 amino acids long. Germline-derived CDR1 and CDR2 are SNHLY and FYNNEI. The CDR3 spells CASKGDYEKLFF. CDR3 nucleotide sequence: TGTGCCAGCAAAGGGGATTACGAAAAACTGTTTTTT.

This sequence joins TRBV20-1 and TRBJ2-3; the D is unclear. V lost 6 bases and J lost 4, with 11 bases in between. Per germline, CDR1 DFQATT and CDR2 SNEGSKA (reference sequence). This CDR3 is built from 12 residues. The CDR3 sequence: CSAALRADTQYF. The DNA for the CDR3 is TGCAGTGCCGCACTTAGGGCAGATACGCAGTATTTT.

This clonotype has more than one count but fewer than ten. The conserved closing phenylalanine or tryptophan is absent in this CDR3, likely reflecting a read error. No DNA is shown, since the ends of the CDR3 on it are uncertain; the CDR3 is the one TCRdb lists. J is TRBJ2-1 and V is TRBV6-1; the listed D gene, TRBD1, was not tested against the DNA. The CDR3 has 18 residues if both end residues are counted. CDR1 and CDR2 from the germline V gene are MNHNS and SASEGT. CDR3 residues: CASSAPSGTTNYGYTFGS.

Relative to its sample, this clonotype is medium-sized. The genes are TRBV12-3 or TRBV12-4 and TRBJ1-1; TRBD1 is a possible D gene (6 bases). This CDR3 is 15 amino acids long. Trimming pared 6 bases from V and 3 bases from J, leaving 17 bases between. CDR3 residues: CASRNRRRGDTEAFF. The CDR3 nucleotides are TGTGCCAGCAGAAACAGGAGAAGGGGGGACACTGAAGCTTTCTTT.

On this clonotype: The conserved final phenylalanine or tryptophan is absent from the CDR3, which likely points to a read error. Because the CDR3's place on the DNA is in doubt, the DNA is left out and the CDR3 is given as listed by TCRdb. This chain joins TRBV12-3 or TRBV12-4 and TRBJ1-1. The CDR3 region is 17 residues in length, termini included. The CDR3 protein is CASSPLGDLGYTFGSGT.

This clonotype has ten or more counts. The chain is built from TRBV28 and TRBJ1-3, with D possibly matching TRBD1 (6 bases). Trimming pared 5 bases from V and 0 bases from J, leaving 14 bases between. This CDR3 is 16 amino acids long. Germline V lookup: CDR1 MDHEN, CDR2 SYDVKM. CDR3 nucleotides: TGTGCCAGCAGTGAATACAGGGTAGGCTCTGGAAACACCATATATTTT. It specifies CASSEYRVGSGNTIYF.

Many counts were recorded for this clonotype. The V call is TRBV28, the J call TRBJ1-1, with unresolved D. The V end was cut by 5 bases, the J end by 4 bases, with 14 bases between. Germline loops: CDR1 MDHEN, CDR2 SYDVKM. This CDR3 has 14 amino acids. This CDR3 is CASSLGRKGTEAFF. The DNA for the CDR3 is TGTGCCAGCAGTCTAGGGAGAAAGGGCACTGAAGCTTTCTTT. Looking up the rest from reference TRBV28 and TRBJ1-1 gives the full variable domain: DVKVTQSSRYLVKRTGEKVFLECVQDMDHENMFWYRQDPGLGLRLIYFSYDVKMKEKGDIPEGYSVSREKKERFSLILESASTNQTSMYLCASSLGRKGTEAFFGQGTRLTVV.

The rearrangement uses TRBV6-1 and TRBJ2-3; 7 bases align to TRBD1. V lost 6 bases to trimming and J lost 1 base; unmatched junction nucleotides: 4. CDR1 and CDR2 (germline): MNHNS, SASEGT. This CDR3 is 14 amino acids long. The CDR3 spells CASSHGTGTDTQYF. In DNA, the CDR3 is TGTGCCAGCAGCCACGGGACAGGCACAGATACGCAGTATTTT.

Turning to this clonotype: One junction end does not reproduce the germline sequence, and a read error may be involved. This chain joins TRBV7-4 and TRBJ2-5, with 9 bases aligning to TRBD1. Germline loops: CDR1 SGHVT, CDR2 SQSDAQ. This CDR3 is 15 amino acids long. The CDR3 DNA reads as TGTGCCAGCAGCGCACAGGGGGCGGATAATTCACCCCTCCACTTC. The encoded protein is CASSAQGADNSPLHF.

Only a few counts were recorded for this clonotype. A much larger clone differs by one base, so this may be a read error. The CDR3 DNA is TGTGCCAGCAGTTACCCATTAAGCCTTTCCTACAATGAGCAGTACTTC. It is translated as CASSYPLSLSYNEQYF. This rearrangement joins TRBV6-1 to TRBJ2-5; D remains unclear. The V gene lost 5 bases and the J gene lost 11 bases, with 27 bases spanning the gap. Germline assignment: CDR1 MNHNS and CDR2 SASEGT. The CDR3 totals 16 residues.

This clonotype was found a few times. This chain uses TRBV30 with TRBJ1-4; D unresolved. There are 16 residues in the CDR3. Germline CDR1 and CDR2: GTSNPN and SVGIG (reference sequence). Trimming stripped 2 bases from V and 0 bases from J, with 13 bases between. The CDR3 protein is CAWSKSRGSTNEKLFF. The CDR3 nucleotides are TGTGCCTGGAGTAAGTCGCGGGGTTCAACTAATGAAAAACTGTTTTTT.

The J gene is TRBJ2-3, the V gene TRBV7-3; 12 positions agree with TRBD2. With V trimmed by 5 bases and J by 1 base, 4 bases remained unmatched. This CDR3 region has 16 residues. The germline V gene has CDR1 SGHTA and CDR2 FQGTGA. CDR3: CASSRGLAGRTDTQYF. The CDR3 nucleotides read TGTGCCAGCAGCCGGGGACTAGCGGGTCGCACAGATACGCAGTATTTT.

This clonotype occurred many times. The chain carries TRBV5-1 and TRBJ2-3; possible D gene TRBD2, 5 bases. The CDR3 contains 13 residues. V gave up 0 bases and J gave up 6 bases, with 8 bases separating them. Germline V gene lookup returns CDR1 SGHRS and CDR2 YFSETQ. The CDR3 region has the DNA TGCGCCAGCAGCTTGGACCAGCGGGATACGCAGTATTTT. Translation gives CASSLDQRDTQYF.

This clonotype was observed a single time. This sequence joins TRBV7-2 and TRBJ2-7; 8 bases are a match to TRBD2. The CDR3 length is 14 residues. CDR1 SGHTA and CDR2 FQGNSA come from the germline V gene. The ends lost 3 bases at V and 5 bases at J; junction bases unmatched: 6. DNA for the CDR3: TGTGCCAGCAGCTTCCTAGCGGGTCCCCACGAGCAGTACTTC. It codes for CASSFLAGPHEQYF.

This clonotype occurred a few times. One junction end disagrees with the germline gene, perhaps due to a read error. This rearrangement joins TRBV7-6 to TRBJ2-5; no firm D call. From germline, CDR1 is SGHVS and CDR2 FNYEAQ. The CDR3 has 13 residues. Here the CDR3 reads CASSTRTEETQYF. The DNA for the CDR3 is TGTGCTAGCAGCACCCGAACAGAAGAGACCCAGTACTTC. Using reference TRBV7-6 and TRBJ2-5 for the parts outside the CDR3, the full variable domain is GAGVSQSPRYKVTKRGQDVALRCDPISGHVSLYWYRQALGQGPEFLTYFNYEAQQDKSGLPNDRFSAERPEGSISTLTIQRTEQRDSAMYRCASSTRTEETQYFGPGTRLLVL.

With regard to this clonotype: A clone one base away is much larger, so this may be a read error. The chain employs TRBV5-6 and TRBJ2-1, with D unclear. The J call may not be correct, given that the DNA end is closer to TRBJ2-3. The CDR3 spans 13 residues. Germline V gives CDR1 SGHDT, CDR2 YYEEEE. For the CDR3, the DNA is TGTGCCAGCAGCGTGGACGTGACAGATACGCAGTATTTT. This encodes CASSVDVTDTQYF.

This chain connects TRBV7-9 to TRBJ2-4, with TRBD1 identical over 11 bases. The DNA end is more similar to TRBJ2-1, so the J call may be wrong. CDR1 is SEHNR, CDR2 FQNEAQ, per germline (reference sequence). The CDR3 sequence is 15 residues long. Here the CDR3 reads CASSTGQGDYNEQFF. The CDR3 DNA follows: TGTGCCAGCAGCACGGGACAGGGGGACTACAATGAGCAGTTCTTC.